Below are 8 T cell receptor beta chains sequenced from a single sample in a study of T cells in women clearing cervical HPV infection. Data came from immunoSEQ multiplex PCR; TCRdb stores just in-frame clones and leaves some out. The sample table sets out 10,000 to 15,000 clones. Sequencing was done on a sample of blood buffy coat. These receptors came from a woman between 18 and 70 years old with a cervical HPV16 infection that either progressed to CIN3+ or cleared (not recorded which).

In the case of this clone: The CDR3 end is not reached by the read, which stops 3 residues before it; the germline J gene fills it in. This chain connects TRBV13 to TRBJ1-4, with D unclear. The germline gives CDR1 PRHDT, CDR2 FYEKMQ (reference sequence). The CDR3 covers 14 residues. V lost 0 bases, J lost 9 bases, and 11 bases lay in between. CDR3 residues: CASSLGQDLKKLFF. The part of the CDR3 DNA that was read is TGTGCCAGCAGCTTAGGGCAGGATTTAAAAAAA.

For this clone: The CDR3 end is not reached by the read, which stops 3 residues before it; the germline J gene fills it in. The chain couples TRBV11-2 to TRBJ2-3; 9 bases map to TRBD2. The CDR3 consists of 13 residues. Germline V gives CDR1 SGHAT, CDR2 FQNNGV. The part of the CDR3 DNA that was read is TGTGCCAGCAGCTTACCAGCGGGGGGCCCG. Translated, it gives CASSLPAGGP. The full CDR3 sequence reads CASSLPAGGPQYF.

As to this clone: Coverage ceases 3 residues before the CDR3 finishes, and the germline J gene fills in the end. The chain uses TRBV2 and TRBJ1-2; 8 bases fit TRBD1. This CDR3 has 14 amino acids. From germline, CDR1 is SNHLY and CDR2 FYNNEI. The part of the CDR3 DNA that was read is TGTGCCAGCAGTGCAGGCCCAGGGGGCAATGAC. Translating gives CASSAGPGGND. The full CDR3 protein is CASSAGPGGNDYTF.

Notes on this clone: The CDR3 extends 3 residues past the end of the read, so its final part is completed from the germline J gene. This chain links TRBV29-1 with TRBJ2-3, with 8 bases matching TRBD1. V shed 7 bases, J shed 1 base, and the junction held 10 bases outside the gene matches. The CDR3 loop spans 15 amino acids. CDR1 SQVTM and CDR2 ANQGSEA come from the germline V gene. CDR3 loop: CSARAGQGGTDTQYF. The part of the CDR3 DNA that was read is TGCAGCGCAAGGGCCGGACAGGGCGGCACAGATACG.

As for this clone: The observed sequence ends 3 residues before the CDR3 terminus, with the missing tail filled in from the germline J gene. The chain couples TRBV7-8 to TRBJ1-2, with D possibly being TRBD1 (6 bases). Germline CDR1 is SGHVS and CDR2 is FQNEAQ. CDR3 size: 15 residues. This CDR3 reads CASSLAGGHSYDYTF. The DNA read from the CDR3 is TGTGCCAGCAGCTTAGCCGGGGGGCACTCCTACGAC.

Regarding this clone: The missing CDR3 end, 3 residues past where the read stops, is filled in from the germline J gene. This chain uses TRBV6-2 or TRBV6-3 with TRBJ2-3; perhaps TRBD2 as D (6 bases). V was cut by 7 bases and J by 0 bases, with 14 bases left in between. In germline, CDR1 is MNHEY, CDR2 SVGEGT. This CDR3 is 15 amino acids long. The CDR3 region is CASTSGEASTDTQYF. Incomplete CDR3 DNA: TGTGCCAGCACCTCCGGGGAGGCTAGCACAGATACG.

As for this clone: The CDR3 extends 3 residues past the end of the read, so its final part is completed from the germline J gene. The gene calls are TRBV14 and TRBJ2-3, with TRBD2 matching 8 bases. This CDR3 has 16 residues. Germline CDR1 is SGHDN and CDR2 is FVKESK. J gave up 4 bases and V 4 bases, and 10 bases lay outside the gene matches. The part of the CDR3 DNA that was read is TGTGCCAGCAGCCTCGGGGGGGCCTTAAGCTCAGATACG. Residues: CASSLGGALSSDT. The full CDR3 protein reads CASSLGGALSSDTQYF.

On this clone: The read falls 3 residues short of the CDR3 end, and the missing part is taken from the germline J gene. This chain uses TRBV6-2 or TRBV6-3 with TRBJ1-2; TRBD1 agrees at 7 bases. The CDR3 loop spans 12 amino acids. Germline assignment: CDR1 MNHEY and CDR2 SVGEGT. CDR3 sequence reads: CASSATGPYYTF. Incomplete CDR3 DNA: TGTGCCAGCAGTGCGACAGGGCCCTAC.